This TCR beta chain was retrieved from a study of T-cell memory formation after mild COVID-19. Sample barcodes and UMIs were carried by the TCR alpha and TCR beta cDNA libraries that 5'RACE generated with constant-segment primers. TCRdb used MiXCR to reprocess the 5' RACE reads, holding one entry per CDR3 protein. This sample has over 350,000 distinct CDR3 sequences; approximately 15% occur once, and the top ten carry around a fifth. About this clonotype: Antigen: not known.

The V end lost 4 bases, the J end lost 4 bases, and 14 bases lay between the germline ends. The CDR3 is made up of 15 amino acids. From germline, CDR1 is LGHNA and CDR2 YSLEER. Study-wide results and limits: Of the contracting clones, CD4+ ones lay mainly in CM and EM, and CD8+ ones in EMRA. That cross-reactive memory joined was suggested by some responding clones appearing in pre-infection memory.

The rearrangement joins TRBV4-3 to TRBJ2-1; D is possibly TRBD1 (5 bases). The specimen sequenced was PBMCs or a T cell subset sorted from them (not recorded which). The clonotype was recovered from a man aged 18-30 years who had mild COVID-19 (a few samples of this study predate the infection). Cell type and time point are not known. The chain's CDR3 is CASSPDSLPYNEQFF. CDR3 bases: TGCGCCAGCAGCCCTGACAGTCTCCCATACAATGAGCAGTTCTTC.